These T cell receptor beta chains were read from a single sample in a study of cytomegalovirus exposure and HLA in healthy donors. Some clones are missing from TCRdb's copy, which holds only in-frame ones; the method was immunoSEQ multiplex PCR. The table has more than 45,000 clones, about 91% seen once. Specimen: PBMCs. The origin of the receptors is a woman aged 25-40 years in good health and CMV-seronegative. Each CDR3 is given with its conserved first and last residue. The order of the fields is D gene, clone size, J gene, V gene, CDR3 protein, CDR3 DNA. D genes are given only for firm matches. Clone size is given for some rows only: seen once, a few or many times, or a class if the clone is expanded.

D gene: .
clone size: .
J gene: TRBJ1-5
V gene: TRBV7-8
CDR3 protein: CASSLARTALGQPQHF
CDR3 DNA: TGTGCCAGCAGCTTAGCGCGTACAGCTTTAGGTCAGCCCCAGCATTTT

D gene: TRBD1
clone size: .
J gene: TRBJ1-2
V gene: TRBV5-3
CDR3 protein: CARSLNWTGRNYGYTF
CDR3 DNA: TGTGCCAGAAGTCTTAATTGGACAGGGAGAAACTATGGCTACACCTTC

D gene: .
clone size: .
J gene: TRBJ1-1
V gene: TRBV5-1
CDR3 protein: CASSFRSIGEAFF
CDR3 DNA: TGCGCCAGCAGCTTTCGGTCAATCGGTGAGGCTTTCTTT

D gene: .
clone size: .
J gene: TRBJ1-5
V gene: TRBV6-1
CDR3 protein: CASSYKHTNQPQHF
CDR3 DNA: TGTGCCAGCAGTTATAAGCATACCAATCAGCCCCAGCATTTT

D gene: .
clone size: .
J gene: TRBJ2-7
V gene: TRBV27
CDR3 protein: CASSLSLGGAPHEQYF
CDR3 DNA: TGTGCCAGCAGTTTATCGTTAGGGGGGGCGCCTCACGAGCAGTACTTC

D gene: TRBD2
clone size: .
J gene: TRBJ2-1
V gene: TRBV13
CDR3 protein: CASSLGLAGSYNEQFF
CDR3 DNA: TGTGCCAGCAGCTTAGGTCTAGCGGGCTCCTACAATGAGCAGTTCTTC

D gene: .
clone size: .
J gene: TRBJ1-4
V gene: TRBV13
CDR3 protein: CASSLYSGATNEKLFF
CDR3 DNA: TGTGCCAGCAGCTTATATTCGGGGGCAACTAATGAAAAACTGTTTTTT

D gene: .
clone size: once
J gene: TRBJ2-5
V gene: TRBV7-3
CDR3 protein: CASSPAAGPQETQYF
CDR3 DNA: TGTGCCAGCAGCCCGGCAGCAGGTCCCCAAGAGACCCAGTACTTC

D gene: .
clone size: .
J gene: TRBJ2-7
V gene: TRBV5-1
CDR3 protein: CASSLGRPGEQYF
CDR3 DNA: TGCGCCAGCAGCTTGGGTAGGCCAGGCGAGCAGTACTTC

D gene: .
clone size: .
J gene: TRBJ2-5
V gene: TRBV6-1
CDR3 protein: CASSERGGAGETQYF
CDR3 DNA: TGTGCCAGCAGTGAACGGGGAGGTGCGGGAGAGACCCAGTACTTC

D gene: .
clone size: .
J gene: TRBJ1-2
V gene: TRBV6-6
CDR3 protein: CASTPGYGYTF
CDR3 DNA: TGTGCCAGCACCCCGGGGTATGGCTACACCTTC

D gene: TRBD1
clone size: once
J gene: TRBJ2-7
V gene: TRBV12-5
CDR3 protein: CASVRETGVGKQYF
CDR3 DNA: TGTGCTAGTGTTCGCGAGACAGGGGTGGGTAAGCAGTACTTC

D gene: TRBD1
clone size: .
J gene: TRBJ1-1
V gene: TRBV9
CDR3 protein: CASSPWTGDEAFF
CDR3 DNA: TGTGCCAGCAGCCCTTGGACAGGAGACGAAGCTTTCTTT

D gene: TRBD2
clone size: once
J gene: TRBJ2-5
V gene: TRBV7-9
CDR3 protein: CASRFIAGETQYF
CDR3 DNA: TGTGCCAGCAGATTCATAGCGGGAGAGACCCAGTACTTC

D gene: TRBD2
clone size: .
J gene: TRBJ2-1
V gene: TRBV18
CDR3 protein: CASSLGTSWSEQFF
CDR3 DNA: TGTGCCAGCTCATTAGGGACTAGTTGGAGTGAGCAGTTCTTC

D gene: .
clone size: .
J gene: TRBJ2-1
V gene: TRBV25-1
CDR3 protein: CASSGGWGGQSDEQFF
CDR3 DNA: TGTGCCAGCAGTGGAGGGTGGGGGGGCCAGAGCGATGAGCAGTTCTTC

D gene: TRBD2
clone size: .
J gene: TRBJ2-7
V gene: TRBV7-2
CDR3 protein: CASSLSGGTSEQYF
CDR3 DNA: TGTGCCAGCAGCTTATCGGGAGGGACGAGCGAGCAGTACTTC

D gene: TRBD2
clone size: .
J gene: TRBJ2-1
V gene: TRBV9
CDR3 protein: CASSARLAGGPGNEQFF
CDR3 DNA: TGTGCCAGCAGCGCCCGACTAGCGGGAGGGCCTGGGAATGAGCAGTTCTTC

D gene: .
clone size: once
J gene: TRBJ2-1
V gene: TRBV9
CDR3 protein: CASSVDGWSYNEQFF
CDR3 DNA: TGTGCCAGCAGCGTAGACGGGTGGTCCTACAATGAGCAGTTCTTC

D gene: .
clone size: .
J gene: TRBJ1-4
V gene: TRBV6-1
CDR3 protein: CASTTRSLNEKLFF
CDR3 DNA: TGTGCCAGCACGACGCGGTCTCTTAATGAAAAACTGTTTTTT

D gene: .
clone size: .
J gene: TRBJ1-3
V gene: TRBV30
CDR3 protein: CAWRGGTGNTIYF
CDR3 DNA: TGTGCCTGGAGGGGAGGTACTGGAAACACCATATATTTT

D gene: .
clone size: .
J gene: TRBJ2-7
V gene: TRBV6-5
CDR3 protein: CASSPGGPLAYEQYF
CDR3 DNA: TGTGCCAGCAGCCCCGGCGGGCCCCTAGCCTACGAGCAGTACTTC

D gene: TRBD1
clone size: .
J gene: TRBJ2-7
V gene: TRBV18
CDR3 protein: CASSPWDSTHEQYF
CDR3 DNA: TGTGCCAGCTCACCATGGGACAGTACGCACGAGCAGTACTTC

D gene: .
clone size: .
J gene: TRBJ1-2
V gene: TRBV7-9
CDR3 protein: CASSLTQGSYGYTF
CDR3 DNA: TGTGCCAGCAGCCTCACGCAGGGTTCCTATGGCTACACCTTC

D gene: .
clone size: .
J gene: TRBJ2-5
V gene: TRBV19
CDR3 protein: CASSPGQLIETQYF
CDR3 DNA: TGTGCCAGTAGCCCTGGACAGTTAATCGAGACCCAGTACTTC

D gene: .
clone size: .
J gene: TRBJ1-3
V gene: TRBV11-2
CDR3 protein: CASGPSFRRGGSGNTIYF
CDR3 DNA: TGTGCCAGCGGGCCCTCGTTTAGACGAGGGGGCTCTGGAAACACCATATATTTT

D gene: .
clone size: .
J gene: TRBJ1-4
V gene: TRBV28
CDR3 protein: CASSPQVGSGEKLFF
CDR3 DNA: TGTGCCAGCAGTCCCCAAGTTGGCTCGGGGGAAAAACTGTTTTTT

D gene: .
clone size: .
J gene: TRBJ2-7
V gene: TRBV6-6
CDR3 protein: CASSSYYEQYF
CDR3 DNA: TGTGCCAGCAGTTCCTATTACGAGCAGTACTTC

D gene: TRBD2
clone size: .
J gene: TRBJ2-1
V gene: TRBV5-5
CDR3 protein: CASSLRLAGGGINEQFF
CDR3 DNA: TGTGCCAGCAGCTTGCGTCTAGCGGGAGGAGGCATCAATGAGCAGTTCTTC

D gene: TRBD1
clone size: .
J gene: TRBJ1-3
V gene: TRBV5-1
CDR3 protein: CASSTGTAGNTIYF
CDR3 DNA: TGCGCCAGCAGCACGGGGACAGCTGGAAACACCATATATTTT

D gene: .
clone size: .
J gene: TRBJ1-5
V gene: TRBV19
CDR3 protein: CASSIGRQVLISPQHF
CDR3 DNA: TGTGCCAGTAGTATAGGGCGACAGGTGCTTATCTCGCCCCAGCATTTT

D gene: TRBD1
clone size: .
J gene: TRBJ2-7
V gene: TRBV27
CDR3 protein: CASSLQGVDGSYEQYF
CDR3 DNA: TGTGCCAGCAGTCTACAGGGGGTAGATGGCTCCTACGAGCAGTACTTC

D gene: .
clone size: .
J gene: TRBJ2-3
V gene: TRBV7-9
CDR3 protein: CASSFLDYGTDTQYF
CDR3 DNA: TGTGCCAGCAGCTTTCTCGACTACGGCACAGATACGCAGTATTTT

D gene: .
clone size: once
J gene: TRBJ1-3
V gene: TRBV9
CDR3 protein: CASSAPSPGPSGNTIYF
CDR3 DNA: TGTGCCAGCAGCGCCCCCTCGCCAGGCCCCTCTGGAAACACCATATATTTT

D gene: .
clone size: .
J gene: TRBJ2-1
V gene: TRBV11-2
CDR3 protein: CASSLVGVNGNEQFF
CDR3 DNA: TGTGCCAGCAGCTTAGTAGGGGTAAATGGGAATGAGCAGTTCTTC

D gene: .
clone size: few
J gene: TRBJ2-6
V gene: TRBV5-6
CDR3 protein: CASTRPGAGANVLTF
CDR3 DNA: TGTGCCAGCACCCGCCCCGGGGCTGGGGCCAACGTCCTGACTTTC

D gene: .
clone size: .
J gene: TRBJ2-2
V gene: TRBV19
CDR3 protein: CASSTTTTTGELFF
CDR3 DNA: TGTGCCAGTAGTACCACCACAACAACCGGGGAGCTGTTTTTT

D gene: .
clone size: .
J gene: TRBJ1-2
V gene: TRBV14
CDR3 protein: CASSRRNYGYTF
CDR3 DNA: TGTGCCAGCAGCCGGCGGAACTATGGCTACACCTTC

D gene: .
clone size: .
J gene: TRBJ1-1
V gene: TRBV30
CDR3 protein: CAWSPLGRPTGGNTEAFF
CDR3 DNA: TGTGCCTGGAGTCCCCTAGGGAGACCTACCGGAGGGAACACTGAAGCTTTCTTT

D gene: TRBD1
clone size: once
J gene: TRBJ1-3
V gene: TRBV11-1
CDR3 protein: CASSFGDSSGNTIYF
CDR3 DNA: TGTGCCAGCAGCTTTGGGGACAGCTCTGGAAACACCATATATTTT

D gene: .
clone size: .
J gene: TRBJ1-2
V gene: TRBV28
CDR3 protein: CASTPRVVAYGYTF
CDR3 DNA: TGTGCCAGCACCCCTCGGGTAGTCGCCTATGGCTACACCTTC

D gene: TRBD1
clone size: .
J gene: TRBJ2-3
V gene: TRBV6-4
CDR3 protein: CASSPGQGGTDTQYF
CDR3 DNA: TGTGCCAGCAGCCCGGGACAGGGAGGGACAGATACGCAGTATTTT

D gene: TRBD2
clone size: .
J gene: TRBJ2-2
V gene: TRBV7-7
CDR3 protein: CARGGSGRILITGELFF
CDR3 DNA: TGTGCTAGGGGGGGGAGCGGGAGGATTCTCATCACCGGGGAGCTGTTTTTT

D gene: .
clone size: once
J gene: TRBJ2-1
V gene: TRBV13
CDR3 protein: CATLLAGTYNEQFF
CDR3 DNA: TGTGCCACCCTTCTGGCAGGGACCTACAATGAGCAGTTCTTC

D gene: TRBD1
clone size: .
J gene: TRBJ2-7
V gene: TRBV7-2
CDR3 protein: CASSLGVTGAYEQYF
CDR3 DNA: TGTGCCAGCAGCTTGGGGGTGACAGGGGCCTACGAGCAGTACTTC

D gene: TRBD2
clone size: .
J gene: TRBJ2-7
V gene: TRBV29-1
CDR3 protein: CSVEVAGVRYEQYF
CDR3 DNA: TGCAGCGTTGAAGTAGCGGGAGTGAGATACGAGCAGTACTTC

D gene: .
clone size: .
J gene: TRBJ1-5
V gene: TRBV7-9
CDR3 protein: CASSLQGSPSQPQHF
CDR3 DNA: TGTGCCAGCAGCCTACAGGGTTCCCCCAGTCAGCCCCAGCATTTT

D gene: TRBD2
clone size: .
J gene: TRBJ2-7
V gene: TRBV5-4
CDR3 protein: CASSSLAGGPGEQYF
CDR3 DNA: TGTGCCAGCAGCTCGCTAGCGGGAGGGCCAGGGGAGCAGTACTTC

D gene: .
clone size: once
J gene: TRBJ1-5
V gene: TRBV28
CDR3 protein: CASSSNSGLLNQPQHF
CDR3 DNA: TGTGCCAGCAGTTCAAACTCGGGACTCTTGAATCAGCCCCAGCATTTT

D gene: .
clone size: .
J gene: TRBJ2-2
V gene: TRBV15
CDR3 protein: CATSRVLLKLNTGELFF
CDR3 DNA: TGTGCCACCAGCAGAGTCTTACTGAAACTAAACACCGGGGAGCTGTTTTTT

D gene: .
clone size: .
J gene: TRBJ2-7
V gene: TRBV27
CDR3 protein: CASRRGREAYEQYF
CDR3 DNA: TGTGCCAGCAGGAGGGGGCGGGAAGCTTACGAGCAGTACTTC

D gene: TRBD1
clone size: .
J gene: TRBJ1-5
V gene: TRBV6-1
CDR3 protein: CASSPTGVGNQPQHF
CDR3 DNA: TGTGCCAGCAGTCCGACAGGGGTGGGCAATCAGCCCCAGCATTTT

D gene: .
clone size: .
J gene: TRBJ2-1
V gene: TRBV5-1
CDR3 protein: CASSRMEDRNEQFF
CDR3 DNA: TGCGCCAGCAGCAGAATGGAAGACAGAAATGAGCAGTTCTTC

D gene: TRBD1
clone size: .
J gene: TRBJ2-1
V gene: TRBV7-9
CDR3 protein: CASSGPGQGWNEQFF
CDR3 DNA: TGTGCCAGCAGCGGGCCGGGACAGGGGTGGAATGAGCAGTTCTTC

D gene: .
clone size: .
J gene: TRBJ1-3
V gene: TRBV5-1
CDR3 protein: CASSDRPGVDTIYF
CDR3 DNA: TGCGCCAGCAGCGATCGGCCGGGGGTCGACACCATATATTTT